This T cell receptor (beta chain) came from a study of blood T cells in healthy people across ages. Only a few counts were recorded for this clonotype. Using a J-beta primer mix together with a sample-barcoded 5' primer, a second PCR was run for roughly 7 to 12 cycles. The template-switch adaptor was a 5' adaptor with 12 random nucleotides. It tagged each cDNA molecule. One entry per CDR3 protein results from TCRdb running MiXCR on the 5' RACE reads. The sample records roughly 1,500,000 distinct CDR3 sequences, roughly 32% being singletons. Extraction of total RNA produced a minimum of 5.5 micrograms from each sample. The CDR3 is made up of 15 amino acids. Germline values: CDR1 ENHRY, CDR2 SYGVKD. Trimming pared 2 bases from V and 1 base from J, leaving 11 bases between.

Sequenced material: blood. The TCR was taken from a woman in her twenties or thirties in good health. The chain joins TRBV10-3 to TRBJ1-2; D is uncertain. The CDR3 DNA follows: TGTGCCATCAGTGAGCAGCGCCTAGTTAACTATGGCTACACCTTC. It yields the protein CAISEQRLVNYGYTF.